This T cell receptor beta chain appears in the sequencing data of a study of T-cell memory formation after mild COVID-19. This clonotype was observed a handful of times. The antigen is not known. Germline V CDR1 and CDR2: MNHEY, SVGAGI. V lost 2 bases, J lost 7 bases, and 15 bases lay in between. This CDR3 comprises 15 residues. TCRdb reprocessed the 5' RACE reads via MiXCR and lists one record per CDR3 protein. The data show 50,000 or so distinct CDR3 sequences, 12% seen once. Study-level results: Mostly located in CM and EM were contracting CD4+ clones, with contracting CD8+ clones located in EMRA.

This TCR was sampled from a man aged 18 to 30 who had mild COVID-19 (a few samples of this study predate the infection). Cell type and time point are not known. Specimen: PBMCs or a T cell subset sorted from them (not recorded which). The J gene is TRBJ1-5, the V gene TRBV6-5; D perhaps matches TRBD1 (5 bases). The CDR3, as DNA: TGTGCCAGCAGTTACACGGGGACCATAGGCCAGCCCCAGCATTTT. Amino acid sequence: CASSYTGTIGQPQHF.